The T cell receptor beta chain under discussion was sequenced for a study of human T cells and chemical hapten exposure. Trimming shortened V by 0 bases and J by 3 bases, and 9 bases separated the two germline ends. CDR3 length: 14 residues. CDR1 MGHRA and CDR2 YSYEKL come from the germline V gene. Each CDR3 protein gets one entry after TCRdb re-called the RACE reads with MiXCR. Seen here are fewer than 85,000 distinct CDR3 sequences, 8.6% observed once, and the top ten hold under 2%. The time point denotes: healthy volunteer bleed at 6 weeks. Sequencing started from total RNA isolated from unfractionated whole blood. This clonotype was detected a few times.

The TCR comes from a male donor in good health. Some clones in this sample may be carry-over from other donors' samples. V usage is TRBV4-1 and J usage is TRBJ2-7; D might be TRBD1 (5 bases). Sequencing used whole blood. The CDR3 DNA sequence: TGCGCCAGCAGCCAAGATAGGGGCTACTACGAGCAGTACTTC. This sequence encodes CASSQDRGYYEQYF.